Listed below are T cell receptor beta chains from one sample, sequenced in a study of blood T cells in healthy people across ages. TCRdb redid the calling of the 5' RACE reads with MiXCR, one entry per CDR3 protein. The data contain 600,000 or so distinct CDR3 sequences, approximately 30% of them singletons. Sample: blood. The receptors originated from a woman aged 80 or older in good health. Each CDR3 is given with its conserved first and last residue. Each record gives: J gene, clone size, CDR3 length, D gene, V gene, CDR3 DNA, CDR3 protein. D genes are given only for firm matches. Size values are once, few and many counts, or a class for expanded clones, and some rows have none.

>TRBJ2-7|many|11|NA|TRBV11-1
TGTGCCACGGGGCGGTCTTACGAGCAGTACTTC
CATGRSYEQYF
>TRBJ1-1|NA|18|TRBD1|TRBV7-9
TGTGCCAGCAGCGTTAAAGGGGGAGGAAGACAGGGGGACACTGAAGCTTTCTTT
CASSVKGGGRQGDTEAFF
>TRBJ1-2|few|15|TRBD1|TRBV18
TGTGCCAGCTCACCAGAGACAGGGACTAACTATGGCTACACCTTC
CASSPETGTNYGYTF
>TRBJ2-2|NA|16|TRBD1|TRBV12-3/TRBV12-4
TGTGCCAGCAGTTTAGTACAGGGGGCTTACACCGGGGAGCTGTTTTTT
CASSLVQGAYTGELFF
>TRBJ2-7|NA|15|TRBD1|TRBV7-9
TGTGCCAGCGGCCTAGGCTTCCAGGGGGCGTACGAGCAGTACTTC
CASGLGFQGAYEQYF
>TRBJ2-5|NA|14|NA|TRBV7-9
TGTGCCAGCAGCCCCCCCCGGGGCCAAGAGACCCAGTACTTC
CASSPPRGQETQYF
>TRBJ1-5|NA|13|NA|TRBV7-6
TGTGCCAGCAGCCCTCAGGGAAATCAGTCCCAGCATTTT
CASSPQGNQSQHF
>TRBJ1-2|NA|15|TRBD1|TRBV24-1
TGTGCCACCAGTGATGGGAAAAGACAGGGGAACGGCTACACCTTC
CATSDGKRQGNGYTF
>TRBJ2-6|few|15|NA|TRBV5-6
TGTGCCCGCAGCTTGGGTGGGACTGGGGCCAACGTCCTGACTTTC
CARSLGGTGANVLTF
>TRBJ2-1|NA|16|NA|TRBV9
TGTGCCAGCAGCGTTCAGACGGGGAGATCCTACAATGAGCAGTTCTTC
CASSVQTGRSYNEQFF
>TRBJ1-5|NA|19|TRBD1|TRBV6-1
TGTGCCAGCAGTCAAACCGCCAGGCAGGGGGGAAGAAGCAATCAGCCCCAGCATTTT
CASSQTARQGGRSNQPQHF
>TRBJ2-7|many|11|NA|TRBV6-6
TGTGCCAGCAGTTGGAACTACGAGCAGTACTTC
CASSWNYEQYF
>TRBJ2-1|NA|14|NA|TRBV7-3
TGTACCAGCAGGGGGGATGTCTCCTACAATGAGCAATTCTTC
CTSRGDVSYNEQFF
>TRBJ2-7|few|15|TRBD2|TRBV5-1
TGCGCCAGCAGCTATCTAGCGGGGGAGTACAATGAGCGGTACTTC
CASSYLAGEYNERYF
>TRBJ2-1|many|15|NA|TRBV5-4
TGTGCCAGCAGCTTGATCTCCCCTAAGGCCAATGAGCAGTTCTTC
CASSLISPKANEQFF
>TRBJ1-1|NA|11|NA|TRBV14
TGTGCCAGCAGCCAAGTCGGTGAAGCTTTCTTT
CASSQVGEAFF
>TRBJ2-5|few|16|TRBD2|TRBV12-3/TRBV12-4
TGTGCCAGCAGCCCCAAGGGACTAGCGGGAGGACCTAAGCAGTACTTC
CASSPKGLAGGPKQYF
>TRBJ2-1|many|15|NA|TRBV7-2
TGTGCCAGCAGCTTAGGGGCAGGCCCCTACAATGAGCAGTTCTTC
CASSLGAGPYNEQFF
>TRBJ2-3|NA|15|NA|TRBV3-1
TGTGCCAGCAGCCATCGCCGGGGAGGTACAGATACGCAGTATTTT
CASSHRRGGTDTQYF
>TRBJ2-7|NA|14|NA|TRBV10-2
TGCGCCAGCAGGGTAGGGGGAACTAGCATCGAGCAGTACTTC
CASRVGGTSIEQYF
>TRBJ2-1|many|14|TRBD1|TRBV6-5
TGTGCCAGCAGTTACGACAGGGTGGTCAATGAGCAGTTCTTC
CASSYDRVVNEQFF
>TRBJ2-2|NA|13|NA|TRBV25-1
TGTGCCAGCTCGGGACTGAACACCGGGGAGCTGTTTTTT
CASSGLNTGELFF
>TRBJ1-1|many|15|TRBD1|TRBV7-6
TGTGCCAGCAGCCCCCCCAACAACAGGGGAACTGAAGCTTTCTTT
CASSPPNNRGTEAFF
>TRBJ2-5|many|16|TRBD1|TRBV12-3/TRBV12-4
TGTGCCAGCAGTTTATCCGGGACAGGGACGGGAGAGACCCAGTACTTC
CASSLSGTGTGETQYF
>TRBJ2-7|many|15|TRBD1|TRBV3-1
TGTGCCAGCAGCCAAGGGGGACAGGGAAGGCACGAGCAGTACTTC
CASSQGGQGRHEQYF
>TRBJ2-3|once|14|NA|TRBV20-1
TGCAGTGCTAGAAAGGGAATTGGCACAGATACGCAGTATTTT
CSARKGIGTDTQYF
>TRBJ1-1|many|16|NA|TRBV12-5
TGTGCTAGTGCCCCGAGGGCGGCCGGGGGACCTACTGGAGCTTTCTTT
CASAPRAAGGPTGAFF
>TRBJ2-1|many|15|TRBD2|TRBV14
TGTGCCAGCAGCCAAGGAGCGGGGGGTGTAAATGAGCAGTTCTTC
CASSQGAGGVNEQFF
>TRBJ2-4|few|14|TRBD2|TRBV5-1
TGCGCCAGTAGCCCCGGGGGGGCTACAAACATTCAGTACTTC
CASSPGGATNIQYF
>TRBJ2-5|many|14|TRBD2|TRBV20-1
TGCAGTGCTATGACTAGCGGGGGGGCCAAGACCCAGTACTTC
CSAMTSGGAKTQYF
>TRBJ2-1|many|16|NA|TRBV6-1
TGTGCCAGCAGTGAAGCCGGCACACGATCTTACAATGAGCAGTTCTTC
CASSEAGTRSYNEQFF
>TRBJ1-4|NA|17|TRBD1|TRBV6-1
TGTGCCAGCAGTGTTGAGAGCGGGACAGGGTTAACCGAAAAACTGTTTTTT
CASSVESGTGLTEKLFF
>TRBJ2-5|few|17|TRBD2|TRBV5-1
TGCGCCAGCAGCTTGGAGCCCTGGGGTAGCGGGTACAATGAGCAGTACTTC
CASSLEPWGSGYNEQYF
>TRBJ1-1|few|13|NA|TRBV2
TGTGCCAGCAGGGGGGGAGCTTTCACTGAAGCTTTCTTT
CASRGGAFTEAFF
>TRBJ2-5|many|16|TRBD2|TRBV5-5
TGTGCCAGCAGCAAGCGACTAGCGGGGGGACAAGAGACCCAGTACTTC
CASSKRLAGGQETQYF
>TRBJ2-7|NA|16|TRBD1|TRBV19
TGTGCCAGTAGTGCCGTCGGACAGGGTACTTTGAATGAGCAGTACTTC
CASSAVGQGTLNEQYF
>TRBJ2-3|NA|14|NA|TRBV5-1
TGCGCCAGCGGCTTACAGGACTCGGGAGATACGCAGTATTTT
CASGLQDSGDTQYF
>TRBJ2-5|many|13|NA|TRBV4-1
TGCGCCAGCAGCCAGGGAGAGAAGAGAACCCAGTACTTC
CASSQGEKRTQYF
>TRBJ2-1|many|12|NA|TRBV5-5
TGTGCCAGCAGCTTGGAGTTCAATGAGCAGTTCTTC
CASSLEFNEQFF
>TRBJ1-5|NA|16|NA|TRBV6-2/TRBV6-3
TGTGCCAGCAGTTACTCTCGCGGGAATAGCAATCAGCCCCAGCATTTT
CASSYSRGNSNQPQHF
>TRBJ1-2|NA|14|NA|TRBV18
TGTGCCAGCTCACCAAATCAAGGGTCCTATGGCTACACCTTC
CASSPNQGSYGYTF
>TRBJ1-4|few|16|NA|TRBV20-1
TGCAGTGCTAGTGGACTTGGACTGGGTACTAATGAAAAACTGTTTTTT
CSASGLGLGTNEKLFF
>TRBJ2-4|few|12|NA|TRBV20-1
TGCAGTGCTAGAGAGGGGTGCGGCATTCAGTACTTC
CSAREGCGIQYF
>TRBJ2-5|many|17|NA|TRBV6-2/TRBV6-3
TGTGCCAGCAGTTACTCGGGATTTGGCGCCGGGCAAGAGACCCAGTACTTC
CASSYSGFGAGQETQYF
>TRBJ2-4|many|14|NA|TRBV12-3/TRBV12-4
TGTGCCAGCAGTTTGTGGGGGATTGGGAACATTCAGTACTTC
CASSLWGIGNIQYF
>TRBJ2-7|NA|15|NA|TRBV27
TGTGCCAGCAGTTTATCTACAGTTGCTACCTACGAGCAGTACTTC
CASSLSTVATYEQYF
>TRBJ2-7|many|15|TRBD2|TRBV6-2/TRBV6-3
TGTGCCAGCAGGGAGACGGGGGGATTCGTTTACGAGCAGTACTTC
CASRETGGFVYEQYF
>TRBJ1-2|NA|13|NA|TRBV6-2/TRBV6-3
TGTGCCAGCAGTTACGGGGCTGCCTTCGGCTACACCTTC
CASSYGAAFGYTF
>TRBJ2-1|many|15|TRBD1|TRBV11-3
TGTGCCAGCAGCTTGCAGGACAGGGGGAGGAATGAGCAGTTCTTC
CASSLQDRGRNEQFF
>TRBJ1-1|NA|16|TRBD1|TRBV12-3/TRBV12-4
TGTGCCAGCAGTGTCACAGGGGCGCGGAGGAACACTGAAGCTTTCTTT
CASSVTGARRNTEAFF
>TRBJ2-7|once|18|NA|TRBV6-2/TRBV6-3
TGTGCCAGCAGTTACCTCCTCCTGGGGGGCGGTTCCTACAATGAGCAGTACTTC
CASSYLLLGGGSYNEQYF
>TRBJ2-4|NA|16|TRBD1|TRBV6-5
TGTGCCAGCAGTTTCCCACCGGGGACAGGGACGGGCAAGCAGTACTTC
CASSFPPGTGTGKQYF
>TRBJ2-7|many|14|NA|TRBV2
TGTGCCAGCGCGGCGGGCCCCCCGGCCTACGAGCAGTACTTC
CASAAGPPAYEQYF
>TRBJ2-1|NA|13|NA|TRBV20-1
TGCAGTGGGGGAAATTGGGGATACAATGAGCAGTTCTTC
CSGGNWGYNEQFF
>TRBJ2-3|many|16|TRBD1|TRBV11-2
TGTGCCAGCAGCTCGAGCCAGGGGGCTGGCACAGATACGCAGTATTTT
CASSSSQGAGTDTQYF
>TRBJ1-2|many|14|NA|TRBV6-1
TGTGCCAGCAGTGAAGCGCACGCTCGCTATGGCTACACCTTC
CASSEAHARYGYTF
>TRBJ2-7|many|14|NA|TRBV5-1
TGCGCCAGCAGCTTTACAGCGAGCTCCTACGAGCAGTACTTC
CASSFTASSYEQYF
>TRBJ2-3|many|17|NA|TRBV5-4
TGTGCCAGCAGCTTGGAACCGGCTAGCGCCCTCCCAGATACGCAGTATTTT
CASSLEPASALPDTQYF
>TRBJ2-7|NA|14|TRBD1|TRBV29-1
TGCAGCGCTTCTCCGGGACAGGGGGTCTACGAGCAGTACTTC
CSASPGQGVYEQYF